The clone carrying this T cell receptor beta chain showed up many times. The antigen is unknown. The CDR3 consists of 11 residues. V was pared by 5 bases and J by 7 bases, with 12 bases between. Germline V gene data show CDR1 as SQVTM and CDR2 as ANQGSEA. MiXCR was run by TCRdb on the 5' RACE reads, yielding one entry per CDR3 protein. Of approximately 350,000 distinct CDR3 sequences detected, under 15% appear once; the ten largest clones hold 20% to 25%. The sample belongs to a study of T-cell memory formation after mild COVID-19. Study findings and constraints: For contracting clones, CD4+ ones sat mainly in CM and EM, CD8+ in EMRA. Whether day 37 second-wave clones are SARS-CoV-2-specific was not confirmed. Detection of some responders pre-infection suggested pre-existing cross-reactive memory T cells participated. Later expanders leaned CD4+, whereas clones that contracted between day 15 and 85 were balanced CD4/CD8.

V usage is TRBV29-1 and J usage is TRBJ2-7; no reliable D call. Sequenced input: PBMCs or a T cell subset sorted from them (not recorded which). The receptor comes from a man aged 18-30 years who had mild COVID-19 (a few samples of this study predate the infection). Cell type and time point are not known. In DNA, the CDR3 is TGCAGCGTTTCGAATGTGGGGGAGCAGTACGTC. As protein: CSVSNVGEQYV.